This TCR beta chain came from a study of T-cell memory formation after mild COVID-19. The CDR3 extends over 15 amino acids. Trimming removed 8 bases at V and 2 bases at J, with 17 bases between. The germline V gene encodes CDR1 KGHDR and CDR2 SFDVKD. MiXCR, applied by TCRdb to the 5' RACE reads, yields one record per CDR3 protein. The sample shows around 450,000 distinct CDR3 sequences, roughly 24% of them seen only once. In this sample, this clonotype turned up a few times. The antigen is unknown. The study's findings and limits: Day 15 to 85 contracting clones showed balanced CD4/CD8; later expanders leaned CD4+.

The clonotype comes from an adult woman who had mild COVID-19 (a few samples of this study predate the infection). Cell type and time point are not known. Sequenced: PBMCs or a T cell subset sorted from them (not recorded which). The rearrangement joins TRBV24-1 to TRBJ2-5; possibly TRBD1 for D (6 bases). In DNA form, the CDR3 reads TGTGCCACCACCAGGGACAACGAGTATCAAGAGACCCAGTACTTC. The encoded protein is CATTRDNEYQETQYF.